Following are 27 T cell receptor beta chains from one sample sequenced in a study of T cell repertoires in aging, cancer and after chemotherapy. The template was genomic DNA from peripheral blood, not RNA. Rearranged V-D-J TRB sequences were amplified with a mixed TRB-A/B primer pool. Each CDR3 protein is one row after TCRdb ran MiXCR on the multiplex PCR reads. This repertoire shows approximately 4,900 distinct CDR3 sequences, under 25% found once; its top ten account for about 4%. The specimen sequenced was blood. The receptors were gathered from a human donor in good health. The donor label of this sample is uncertain.

V is TRBV5-3 and J is TRBJ1-5; D gene uncertain. TRBV5-3 is identified as an open reading frame with a role that is uncertain. The CDR3 sequence is 13 residues long. CDR3 DNA: TGTCATTTGCGGGGAAACACTAATCAGCCCCAGCATTTT. Protein sequence: CHLRGNTNQPQHF.

In the case of this clonotype: One end of the junction does not line up with germline, which may come from a read error. The J gene is TRBJ1-2, the V gene TRBV5-6; no reliable D call. Looked up from germline, CDR1 is SGHDT and CDR2 is YYEEEE. This CDR3 has 16 amino acids. DNA for the CDR3: TGCGCCAGCAGCCAAGAACGGCGCAGAACACTCTATGGCTACACCTTC. Protein: CASSQERRRTLYGYTF. Combining the CDR3 with reference TRBV5-6 and TRBJ1-2 gives the whole variable domain DAGVTQSPTHLIKTRGQQVTLRCSPKSGHDTVSWYQQALGQGPQFIFQYYEEEERQRGNFPDRFSGHQFPNYSSELNVNALLLGDSALYLCASSQERRRTLYGYTFGSGTRLTVV.

In its sample, this clonotype is medium-sized. J is TRBJ2-7 and V is TRBV27; D unclear. The CDR3 extends over 14 amino acids. Germline assignment: CDR1 MNHEY and CDR2 SMNVEV (reference sequence). V lost 3 bases to trimming and J lost 2 bases, with 11 bases between them. CDR3 in DNA: TGTGCCAGCAGTTTCTACGGCGGAGCCTACGAGCAGTACTTC. Its translation is CASSFYGGAYEQYF.

In its sample, this clonotype ranks as medium-sized. V gene TRBV12-3 or TRBV12-4 combines with J gene TRBJ1-1; the match to TRBD1 covers 11 bases. The V and J ends lost 3 bases and 0 bases, in that order; junction bases with no gene match: 12. The CDR3 totals 19 residues. For the CDR3, the DNA is TGTGCCAGCAGTTTTAGGCAGTGGGGACAGGGGGTCATGAACACTGAAGCTTTCTTT. It translates to CASSFRQWGQGVMNTEAFF.

Concerning this clonotype: Being one base from a much bigger clone, this may be a read error. The J gene is TRBJ1-1, the V gene TRBV6-1; the D is unclear. V lost 5 bases, J lost 1 base, and 17 bases lay in between. Germline V gene lookup returns CDR1 MNHNS and CDR2 SASEGT. The CDR3 extends over 16 amino acids. CDR3 protein: CASSPQSMSKNTEAFF. The CDR3 bases are TGTGCCAGCAGTCCTCAGTCCATGTCGAAGAACACTGAAGCTTTCTTT.

This clonotype rates as medium-sized (0.01 to 0.1%). This chain links TRBV19 with TRBJ2-5; a possible D gene is TRBD2 (7 bases). V was trimmed by 3 bases and J by 2 bases, leaving 19 bases between them. The CDR3 is made up of 17 amino acids. Germline assignment: CDR1 LNHDA and CDR2 SQIVND (reference sequence). CDR3 amino acids: CASSILIGGGRQETQYF. The CDR3 DNA sequence: TGTGCCAGTAGTATCCTAATAGGGGGGGGGAGGCAAGAGACCCAGTACTTC.

This clonotype rates as medium-sized. The CDR3 nucleotides read TGTGCCAGCAGTCTTACCCGCCTAGAAGATACGCAGTATTTT. Its protein is CASSLTRLEDTQYF. The V gene is TRBV6-2 or TRBV6-3, the J gene TRBJ2-3; no clear D gene. CDR3 length: 14 residues. With 5 bases removed from V and 5 bases from J, the gap between germline ends came to 14 bases. Germline lookup yields CDR1 MNHEY and CDR2 SVGEGT.

Within the sample, this clonotype is medium-sized (0.01 to 0.1%). The gene calls are TRBV7-2 and TRBJ2-3; tentative D call: TRBD1 (6 bases). The germline V gene encodes CDR1 SGHTA and CDR2 FQGNSA. The CDR3 loop spans 15 amino acids. Trimming left V 1 base short and J 0 bases short, with 8 bases between. CDR3 DNA: TGTGCCAGCAGCTTAGGTCAGGGGAGCACAGATACGCAGTATTTT. Its protein product is CASSLGQGSTDTQYF.

CDR3 loop: CASSQQQGVAGNTIYF. The CDR3 DNA reads TGCGCCAGCAGCCAACAACAGGGTGTCGCTGGAAACACCATATATTTT. The rearrangement links TRBV4-3 to TRBJ1-3; tentative D call: TRBD1 (6 bases). This CDR3 is built from 16 residues. Germline assignment: CDR1 LGHNA and CDR2 YSLEER. The ends were cut back, 2 bases at V and 2 bases at J, with 13 bases in the middle.

Sample share makes this clonotype medium-sized. The rearrangement joins TRBV19 to TRBJ2-1; 12 bases are a match to TRBD2. Trimming cost V 1 base and J 8 bases; bases outside gene matches: 6. The CDR3 spans 16 residues. Looked up from germline, CDR1 is LNHDA and CDR2 is SQIVND (reference sequence). The CDR3 DNA reads TGTGCCAGTAGTATAGTACTAGCGGGGGGACTGGATGAGCAGTTCTTC. Translating it yields CASSIVLAGGLDEQFF.

In nucleotides, the CDR3 is TGCAGTGCTGCTCCGGGACAGGGATTGAACACTGAAGCTTTCTTT. Translation: CSAAPGQGLNTEAFF. The genes are TRBV20-1 and TRBJ1-1, with 9 bases identical to TRBD1. CDR1 and CDR2 from the germline V gene are DFQATT and SNEGSKA (reference sequence). The V gene end was trimmed by 5 bases and the J gene end by 0 bases; junction bases not matched to a gene: 7. The CDR3 is 15 residues long.

With regard to this clonotype: A much larger clonotype is one base distant, so this may be a read error. The chain carries TRBV7-9 and TRBJ1-4; D possibly corresponds to TRBD1 (5 bases). V was pared by 5 bases and J by 3 bases, with 10 bases between. Germline V gene lookup returns CDR1 SEHNR and CDR2 FQNEAQ (reference sequence). CDR3 length equals 14 residues. The CDR3 reads CASSMDISNEKLFF. The CDR3 DNA sequence: TGTGCCAGCAGCATGGACATCTCTAATGAAAAACTGTTTTTT.

This clonotype is medium-sized. J is TRBJ2-2 and V is TRBV7-2; TRBD2 agrees at 10 bases. This CDR3 contains 17 residues. Germline V gene lookup returns CDR1 SGHTA and CDR2 FQGNSA. Trimming at V came to 2 bases and at J to 0 bases, leaving 3 bases not matched to a gene. This CDR3 is CASSLLAGGANTGELFF. CDR3 nucleotide sequence: TGTGCCAGCAGCTTATTAGCGGGGGGCGCGAACACCGGGGAGCTGTTTTTT.

On this clonotype itself: One base away lies a much larger clone, so this may be a sequencing read error. The rearrangement joins TRBV6-5 to TRBJ2-7, with 7 bases aligning to TRBD1. The CDR3 consists of 14 residues. Germline loops: CDR1 MNHEY, CDR2 SVGAGI. CDR3 loop: CASSYEGASYGQYF. CDR3 coding DNA: TGTGCCAGCAGTTACGAGGGGGCCAGCTACGGGCAGTACTTC.

By proportion, this clonotype is medium-sized (0.01 to 0.1%). The V gene is TRBV19, the J gene TRBJ2-2; D tentatively fits TRBD1 or TRBD2 (5 bases each). Looked up from germline, CDR1 is LNHDA and CDR2 is SQIVND (reference sequence). The germline V and J ends were trimmed by 5 bases and 8 bases, with 12 bases remaining between them. The CDR3 spans 13 residues. DNA of the CDR3: TGTGCCAGTAGTGCGAGGGGAGTGGGGGAGCTGTTTTTT. Protein: CASSARGVGELFF.

The J gene is TRBJ2-7, the V gene TRBV27, with 8 bases lining up with TRBD1. Unmatched junction bases numbered 13, after V lost 5 bases and J lost 7 bases. Germline values: CDR1 MNHEY, CDR2 SMNVEV (reference sequence). The CDR3 contains 15 residues. The CDR3 sequence is CASSGNDRGMREQYF. The CDR3 coding sequence is TGTGCCAGCAGTGGAAATGACAGGGGAATGAGAGAGCAGTACTTC.

This clonotype was detected once. Being one base from a much bigger clone, this may be a read error. The chain carries TRBV19 and TRBJ1-1, with D possibly being TRBD1 (5 bases). CDR3 length: 19 residues. V dropped 4 bases and J dropped 0 bases, with 24 bases sitting between them. The V gene's germline CDR1 is LNHDA and CDR2 SQIVND (reference sequence). CDR3 residues: CASSTDGAAGWGMNTEAFF. The DNA of the CDR3 is TGTGCCAGTAGTACCGATGGAGCAGCAGGCTGGGGGATGAACACTGAAGCTTTCTTT.

V gene TRBV11-2 combines with J gene TRBJ2-7; D unresolved. Trimming stripped 5 bases from V and 4 bases from J, with 15 bases between. The CDR3 is 14 residues long. Germline CDR1 is SGHAT and CDR2 is FQNNGV. Written as DNA, the CDR3 is TGTGCCAGCAGCCCTGGAAGGTCGTTTTACGAGCAGTACTTC. Translating gives CASSPGRSFYEQYF.

By sample share, this clonotype is medium-sized. The chain is built from TRBV6-1 and TRBJ2-5, with D perhaps TRBD2 (6 bases). The CDR3 covers 14 residues. The germline gives CDR1 MNHNS, CDR2 SASEGT. Trimming removed 4 bases from V and 3 bases from J, with 12 bases in between. CDR3 loop: CASSASGGEETQYF. In DNA, the CDR3 is TGTGCCAGCAGTGCCAGCGGCGGGGAAGAGACCCAGTACTTC.

This clonotype is judged medium-sized. The rearrangement uses TRBV6-6 and TRBJ2-3; TRBD1 might be the D (6 bases). This CDR3 contains 16 residues. Trimming stripped 1 base from V and 2 bases from J, with 13 bases between. CDR1 MNHNY and CDR2 SVGAGI come from the germline V gene (reference sequence). CDR3 coding DNA: TGTGCCAGCAGTTACTTGGGCAGGGGAGTCACAGATACGCAGTATTTT. This translates into CASSYLGRGVTDTQYF.

This clonotype is medium-sized by share. The CDR3: CASSNRDSPLHF. CDR3 coding DNA: TGTGCCAGCAGTAACAGGGATTCACCCCTCCACTTT. The V call is TRBV6-5, the J call TRBJ1-6; weak D call: TRBD1 (6 bases). V was pared by 5 bases and J by 8 bases, with 7 bases between. The germline V gene encodes CDR1 MNHEY and CDR2 SVGAGI. The CDR3 is made up of 12 amino acids.

This clonotype has only a few counts. The rearrangement joins TRBV12-3 or TRBV12-4 to TRBJ2-2; D gene ambiguous. CDR3 size: 19 residues. Trimming stripped 4 bases from V and 1 base from J, with 22 bases between. The CDR3 is CASSSAPFLKSENTGELFF. CDR3 sequence (DNA): TGTGCCAGCAGTTCTGCCCCCTTTCTTAAGTCAGAGAACACCGGGGAGCTGTTTTTT.

Relative to its sample, this clonotype is medium-sized. The CDR3 spells CASSSTGGAYEQYF. CDR3 coding DNA: TGTGCCAGCAGTTCCACAGGGGGGGCCTACGAGCAGTACTTC. V and J are TRBV6-2 or TRBV6-3 and TRBJ2-7; maybe TRBD1 (8 bases). Germline-derived CDR1 and CDR2 are MNHEY and SVGEGT. CDR3 length: 14 residues. The germline V and J ends were trimmed by 4 bases and 2 bases, with 12 bases remaining between them.

This clonotype is medium-sized (0.01 to 0.1%). This chain joins TRBV5-4 and TRBJ1-2, with a tentative D call TRBD1 (5 bases). Germline values: CDR1 SGHNT, CDR2 YYREEE (reference sequence). V lost 2 bases and J lost 2, with 7 bases in between. This CDR3 has 13 amino acids. In nucleotides, the CDR3 is TGTGCCAGCAGCTTTGAGGGGAACTATGGCTACACCTTC. Its protein is CASSFEGNYGYTF.

By share, this clonotype counts as medium-sized. This sequence joins TRBV12-3 or TRBV12-4 and TRBJ2-7; 10 bases agree with TRBD1. The CDR3 extends over 12 amino acids. J was trimmed by 5 bases and V by 9 bases; bases with no gene match: 4. CDR3 sequence (DNA): TGTGCCAGTGGACAGGGGGGCCACGAGCAGTACTTC. Translating it yields CASGQGGHEQYF.

This clonotype rates as medium-sized (0.01 to 0.1%). The chain has TRBV7-2 and TRBJ2-3; D unresolved. CDR1 is SGHTA and CDR2 is FQGNSA in the germline V gene. This CDR3 has 14 residues. Trimming cost V 5 bases and J 0 bases, with 9 bases left between them. The CDR3 bases are TGTGCCAGCAGCCCAGCGTTGAGCACAGATACGCAGTATTTT. Translating gives CASSPALSTDTQYF.

The chain carries TRBV7-9 and TRBJ2-2; D unresolved. Trimming pared 5 bases from V and 0 bases from J, leaving 13 bases between. CDR3 length: 16 amino acids. Germline V lookup: CDR1 SEHNR, CDR2 FQNEAQ (reference sequence). CDR3 DNA: TGTGCCAGCAGCACTCCACTTCCTACGAACACCGGGGAGCTGTTTTTT. It yields the protein CASSTPLPTNTGELFF.